The text below deals with one T cell receptor (beta chain). Mismatch with germline at one junction end may stem from a read error. This sample stems from a study of cytomegalovirus exposure and HLA in healthy donors. The PCR was carried out with 60 Vbeta primers and 13 Jbeta primers. This table comes from immunoSEQ multiplex PCR, and its TCRdb copy is limited to in-frame clones, with some not included. The top ten clones hold less than 3.5% of a sample with about 140,000 clones, roughly 79% of them seen once. The CDR3 covers 17 residues. Germline V CDR1 and CDR2: SGHRS, YFSETQ. This TCR was recovered from a male donor in good health and CMV-seronegative. Sequencing was done on a sample of PBMCs. The chain has TRBV5-1 and TRBJ1-2; 9 bases align to TRBD1. DNA of the CDR3: TGCGCCAGCAGCTTGGTCCCCACCACAGGGGGCGCCGATGGCTACCCCTTC. This translates into CASSLVPTTGGADGYPF.